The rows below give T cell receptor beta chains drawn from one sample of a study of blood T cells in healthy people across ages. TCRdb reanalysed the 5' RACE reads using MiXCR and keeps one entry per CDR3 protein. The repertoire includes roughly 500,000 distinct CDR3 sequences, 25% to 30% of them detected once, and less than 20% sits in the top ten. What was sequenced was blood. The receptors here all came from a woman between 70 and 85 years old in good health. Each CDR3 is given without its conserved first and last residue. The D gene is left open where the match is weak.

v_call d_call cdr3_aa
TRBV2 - ATGVAYEQY
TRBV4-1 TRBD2 ASSQTGGSGQY
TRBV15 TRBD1 ATSEGQGLTYEQY
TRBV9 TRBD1 ASSVRDRENEKLF
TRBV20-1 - SAFRSGGETQY
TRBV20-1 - SASGRETQY
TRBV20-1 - SASERNIQY
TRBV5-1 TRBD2 ASSTSSGGGTDTQY
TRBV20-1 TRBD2 SGREVAGGRETQY
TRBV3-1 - ASSQRGGYT
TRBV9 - ASSPVGATRVDTQY
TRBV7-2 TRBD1 ASSLGGTGYDEQY
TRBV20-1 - SAPDTTNYGYT
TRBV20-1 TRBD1 SASTGTGSYGYT
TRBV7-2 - ASSLSVSATYEQY
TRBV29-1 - STGWSNYGYT
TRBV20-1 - SARYPPGGRTEAF
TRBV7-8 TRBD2 ASSAPGLALAKNIQY
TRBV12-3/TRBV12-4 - ASNGRLTSYNEQF
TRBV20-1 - SASPQEWSYEQY
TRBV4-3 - ASSQDAGTGANVLT
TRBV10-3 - AISEKRTSTDTQY
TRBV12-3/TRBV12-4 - ASSPGQTTNEKLF
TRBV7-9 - ASSLGSGAEQF
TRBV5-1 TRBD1 ASRRDSWNEKLF
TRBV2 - ASSELAEQF
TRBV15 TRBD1 ATSRSGTGGETQY
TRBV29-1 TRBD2 SVVGTSGTYEQY
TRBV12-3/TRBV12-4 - ASSLIGEQY
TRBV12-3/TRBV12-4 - ASSPISGSEQF
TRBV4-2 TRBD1 ASSKRDRGPYEKLF
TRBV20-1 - SIRDYQETQY
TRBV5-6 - ASSLPPTDTQY
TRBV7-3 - ASSWGLGTLSGETQY
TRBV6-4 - ASSDSSGLNEQF
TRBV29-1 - SVEFASGWGETQY
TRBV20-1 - SAPRGFDGSYEQY
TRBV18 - ASSPGSSPNYGYT
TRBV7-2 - ASSPFPQETQY
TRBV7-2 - VSSFFSLDAQY
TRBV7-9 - ASSSSGLLPYEQY
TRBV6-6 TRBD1 ASSPRQGAKEQY
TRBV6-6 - ASRTDNEKLF